The clone carrying this T cell receptor (beta chain) was seen ten or more times. What it binds is unknown. These data come from a study of beta chain bispecific antibodies for T cell cancers. Either OKT3 anti-CD3 antibody or CD3/CD28 beads expanded T cells from blood mononuclear cells over roughly three days. Each coculture: some 5 x 10^4 target cells, some 5 x 10^4 normal T cells, bispecific antibody. Clonotype quantities came from unique molecular identifier barcode counts. One entry per CDR3 protein results from TCRdb running MiXCR on the 5' RACE reads. This repertoire shows approximately 15,000 distinct CDR3 sequences, about 2.2% found once; its top ten account for 6.9%. General study results and limits: In these mixed samples, most targeted TRBV reads derived from the leukemia cell line.

The material sequenced was healthy donor T cells cultured with leukemia cells. The receptor's source is a human donor in good health. Some clones in this sample may be carry-over from other donors' samples.

The CDR3 DNA follows: TGCAGTGCTCCCCTAGCGGGGGGGAGGACCGGGGAGCTGTTTTTT. Protein product: CSAPLAGGRTGELFF. V gene TRBV20-1 combines with J gene TRBJ2-2; the match to TRBD2 covers 12 bases. With 5 bases clipped from V and 5 bases from J, the junction kept 6 bases outside the gene matches. The germline gives CDR1 DFQATT, CDR2 SNEGSKA (reference sequence). The CDR3 loop spans 15 amino acids.